Below, 8 T cell receptor beta chains from the same sample are listed, as sequenced in a study of T cell responses to AZD1222 COVID-19 vaccine. Clones were sequenced by immunoSEQ multiplex PCR, and TCRdb holds only the in-frame ones, with some missing. The data hold roughly 120,000 clones, with roughly 88% observed a single time. The sequenced sample was peripheral blood, obtained on day 0 of MenACWY control vaccination. The receptors shown here come from an adult in good health.

This clone appeared once. V is TRBV10-3 and J is TRBJ1-5; tentatively, D is TRBD1 (5 bases). The V gene lost 4 bases and the J gene lost 2 bases, with 9 bases spanning the gap. The germline CDR1 and CDR2 sequences are ENHRY and SYGVKD. CDR3 length equals 14 residues. CDR3 sequence reads: CAISARARNQPQHF. CDR3 sequence (DNA): TGTGCCATCAGTGCCAGGGCGCGCAATCAGCCCCAGCATTTT.

The chain employs TRBV4-2 and TRBJ1-2; D remains ambiguous. Germline V lookup: CDR1 LGHNA, CDR2 YNFKEQ. The CDR3 length is 15 residues. V lost 1 base and J lost 4, with 13 bases in between. As DNA, the CDR3 is TGTGCCAGCAGCCAAGTAAGGTCGGGTAGCTATGGCTACACCTTC. It yields the protein CASSQVRSGSYGYTF.

The V and J genes are TRBV25-1 and TRBJ2-2, with a weak D call TRBD1 (6 bases). V was cut by 5 bases and J by 3 bases, with 13 bases left in between. Per germline, CDR1 MGHDK and CDR2 SYGVNS. This CDR3 comprises 15 residues. Here the CDR3 reads CASSPGRGDTGELFF. The CDR3 nucleotides are TGTGCCAGCAGTCCCGGCAGGGGTGACACCGGGGAGCTGTTTTTT.

This chain links TRBV6-2 or TRBV6-3 with TRBJ2-3; 9 positions agree with TRBD2. The trim removed 5 bases at V and 3 bases at J, leaving 6 bases unmatched. Per germline, CDR1 MNHEY and CDR2 SVGEGT. CDR3 size: 15 residues. CDR3 residues: CASSDPGLATDTQYF. CDR3 sequence (DNA): TGTGCCAGCAGTGATCCGGGACTAGCAACAGATACGCAGTATTTT.

The rearrangement links TRBV7-2 to TRBJ2-2; 7 nucleotides line up with TRBD1. V was clipped by 2 bases and J by 1 base; unmatched bases: 4. There are 16 residues in the CDR3. CDR1 is SGHTA and CDR2 is FQGNSA in the germline V gene. The CDR3 region is CASSLRGQRNTGELFF. CDR3 nucleotides: TGTGCCAGCAGCTTAAGGGGACAGAGGAACACCGGGGAGCTGTTTTTT.

This clone has just a few counts. The chain combines TRBV10-3 with TRBJ2-1; 10 bases match TRBD2. The ends lost 1 base at V and 9 bases at J; junction bases unmatched: 9. From germline, CDR1 is ENHRY and CDR2 SYGVKD. The CDR3 covers 16 residues. CDR3 sequence reads: CAISEWRSGRTGEQFF. CDR3 DNA: TGTGCCATCAGTGAGTGGCGTAGCGGGAGGACCGGTGAGCAGTTCTTC.

The rearrangement uses TRBV5-1 and TRBJ2-7; weak D call: TRBD1 (5 bases). Trimming took off 0 bases at V and 7 bases at J, with 5 bases between the two ends. CDR1 SGHRS and CDR2 YFSETQ come from the germline V gene. The CDR3 covers 11 residues. Here the CDR3 reads CASSLEGEQYF. In DNA, the CDR3 is TGCGCCAGCAGCTTGGAGGGGGAGCAGTACTTC.

The chain is built from TRBV28 and TRBJ1-4; 9 positions agree with TRBD1. The CDR3 has 14 amino acids. In germline, CDR1 is MDHEN, CDR2 SYDVKM. J gave up 8 bases and V 6 bases, and 7 bases lay outside the gene matches. CDR3 sequence (DNA): TGTGCCAGCAGGCAGACAGGGGGAGACGAAAAACTGTTTTTT. Amino acid sequence: CASRQTGGDEKLFF.